These 22 T cell receptor beta chains were sequenced from one sample in a study of regulatory T cells in long-lasting Graves disease. Noted time point: persistent/refractory GD, antithyroid drugs over 5 years with positive TRAb. PBMC RNA served as the TCR library source. For TCR beta, libraries came from iRepertoire HTBI primers and Arm-PCR of CDR3 regions. TCRdb re-called the multiplex PCR reads with MiXCR, one entry per CDR3 protein. Here the sample spans under 450,000 distinct CDR3 sequences, 23% being singletons. Sequencing used peripheral blood mononuclear cells (PBMCs), obtained when the disease was refractory, from a patient treated with antithyroid drugs. The receptors here all came from a female donor with Graves disease.

Many counts were recorded for this clonotype. The chain recombines TRBV28 with TRBJ2-2; D gene ambiguous. V was cut by 3 bases and J by 8 bases, with 7 bases left in between. CDR1 is MDHEN, CDR2 SYDVKM, per germline. CDR3 length: 12 residues. CDR3 DNA: TGTGCCAGCAGTTTGATCTTGGGGGAGCTGTTTTTT. This codes for CASSLILGELFF.

This clonotype was counted ten times or more. The rearrangement links TRBV2 to TRBJ2-7, with 7 bases fitting TRBD1. The junction had 5 bases not matched to a gene; V was cut back by 8 bases and J by 1 base. This CDR3 is 13 amino acids long. Germline V gene sequence: CDR1 SNHLY, CDR2 FYNNEI. The CDR3 DNA reads TGTGCCAGCCGGGACAGCTCTTCCTACGAGCAGTACTTC. Protein sequence: CASRDSSSYEQYF.

The chain links TRBV5-1 to TRBJ2-2; TRBD1 agrees at 9 bases. The V segment lost 0 bases and the J segment 4 bases; nucleotides outside the gene matches: 10. The CDR3 contains 18 residues. Germline V CDR1 and CDR2: SGHRS, YFSETQ. DNA for the CDR3: TGCGCCAGCAGCTTGGCCACCCGAACAGGGGGCTTCACCGGGGAGCTGTTTTTT. Its translation: CASSLATRTGGFTGELFF.

As concerns this clonotype: Given a much more abundant clone one base away, this may be a read error. The rearrangement links TRBV2 to TRBJ1-1, with a tentative D call TRBD1 (5 bases). Germline CDR1 SNHLY, CDR2 FYNNEI. The CDR3 spans 12 residues. CDR3 bases: TGTGCCAGCAGTGACGGGACCACTGAAGCTCTCTTT. Encoded protein: CASSDGTTEALF.

This CDR3 reads CASSPWGAGGIYEQYF. The DNA for the CDR3 is TGTGCCAGCAGTCCCTGGGGAGCGGGAGGGATTTACGAGCAGTACTTC. The genes are TRBV27 and TRBJ2-7; 10 positions match TRBD2. Germline V gene sequence: CDR1 MNHEY, CDR2 SMNVEV (reference sequence). This CDR3 is 16 amino acids long. The V and J ends lost 5 bases and 4 bases, in that order; junction bases with no gene match: 11.

The rearrangement links TRBV30 to TRBJ2-5; 10 bases map to TRBD2. V shed 5 bases, J shed 5 bases, and the junction held 8 bases outside the gene matches. Per the germline V gene, CDR1 is GTSNPN and CDR2 is SVGIG (reference sequence). The CDR3 is 14 amino acids. CDR3 bases: TGTGCCTGGGCTCTAGCGGGAGCGTTGGAGACCCAGTACTTC. It codes for CAWALAGALETQYF.

This clonotype has just a few counts. The chain couples TRBV14 to TRBJ2-7; the D gene is possibly TRBD1 (5 bases). V gave up 6 bases and J gave up 3 bases, with 15 bases separating them. Germline V gene sequence: CDR1 SGHDN, CDR2 FVKESK. The CDR3 loop spans 14 amino acids. In nucleotides, the CDR3 is TGTGCCAGCAGTAAGGGGCTGGATGTCTACGAGCAGTACTTC. It translates to CASSKGLDVYEQYF.

With regard to this clonotype: With a much larger clone just one base away, this may be a read error. The conserved phenylalanine or tryptophan normally closing the CDR3 is absent here, so this likely arose from a read error. The rearrangement links TRBV2 to TRBJ2-7; TRBD2 agrees at 13 bases. The CDR3 spans 14 residues. Germline values: CDR1 SNHLY, CDR2 FYNNEI. V dropped 10 bases and J dropped 5; count of bases not matched to a gene: 8. The chain's CDR3 is CATVWTSGSNEQYS. The CDR3 bases are TGTGCCACCGTGTGGACTAGCGGGAGTAACGAGCAGTACTCC.

At least ten counts were recorded for this clonotype. V is TRBV11-3 and J is TRBJ2-2; 10 positions match TRBD2. V gave up 5 bases and J gave up 5 bases; unmatched junction bases: 8. The CDR3 runs 16 residues. Per germline, CDR1 SGHNT and CDR2 YENEEA. CDR3 DNA: TGTGCCAGCAGCACTGCAATGACTAGCGGGACCGGGGAGCTGTTTTTT. As protein: CASSTAMTSGTGELFF.

This clonotype was counted many times. The V and J genes are TRBV29-1 and TRBJ2-5; D is unclear. V gave up 1 base and J gave up 4 bases, with 7 bases separating them. The CDR3 loop spans 12 amino acids. Germline CDR1 is SQVTM and CDR2 is ANQGSEA. Here the CDR3 reads CSVEVQRETQYF. Written as DNA, the CDR3 is TGCAGCGTTGAAGTACAGAGAGAGACCCAGTACTTC. Supplemented by reference TRBV29-1 and TRBJ2-5, the full variable domain reads SAVISQKPSRDICQRGTSLTIQCQVDSQVTMMFWYRQQPGQSLTLIATANQGSEATYESGFVIDKFPISRPNLTFSTLTVSNMSPEDSSIYLCSVEVQRETQYFGPGTRLLVL.

This chain connects TRBV6-1 to TRBJ2-1, with 8 bases identical to TRBD1. The V gene end was trimmed by 6 bases and the J gene end by 4 bases; junction bases not matched to a gene: 8. CDR3 size: 15 residues. Germline assignment: CDR1 MNHNS and CDR2 SASEGT. The CDR3 region is CASRPETGEYNEQFF. The CDR3 DNA is TGTGCCAGCAGACCTGAGACAGGGGAGTACAATGAGCAGTTCTTC.

In its sample, this clonotype was seen many times. This chain joins TRBV12-3 or TRBV12-4 and TRBJ1-4; no definite D call. Trimming stripped 6 bases from V and 7 bases from J, with 15 bases between. CDR3 length equals 14 residues. CDR3 sequence (DNA): TGTGCCAGCAGAACGAAGTTCGAGGGTGAAAAACTGTTTTTT. The encoded protein is CASRTKFEGEKLFF.

The gene calls are TRBV18 and TRBJ1-1; D gene unclear. Between the trimmed V and J ends, which lost 0 bases and 6 bases, there was a span of 11 bases. The CDR3 loop spans 14 amino acids. CDR1 KGHSH and CDR2 LQKENI come from the germline V gene. CDR3 residues: CASSPPLGISEAFF. The CDR3, as DNA: TGTGCCAGCTCACCACCGTTAGGGATCTCTGAAGCTTTCTTT. Together with reference TRBV18 and TRBJ1-1, the CDR3 gives the full variable domain: NAGVMQNPRHLVRRRGQEARLRCSPMKGHSHVYWYRQLPEEGLKFMVYLQKENIIDESGMPKERFSAEFPKEGPSILRIQQVVRGDSAAYFCASSPPLGISEAFFGQGTRLTVV.

A remark on this clonotype: Relative to the germline gene, one junction end is altered; a read error may explain this. The chain recombines TRBV12-3 or TRBV12-4 with TRBJ2-3, with 8 nucleotides matching TRBD2. The CDR3 is made up of 11 amino acids. CDR3 sequence (DNA): TGTGCCAGCAGCTGGAGCGGGAGACCGGATTTT. Translated, it gives CASSWSGRPDF.

The chain recombines TRBV27 with TRBJ2-1; D is unresolved. This CDR3 spans 11 amino acids. V was pared by 3 bases and J by 10 bases, with 7 bases between. Germline CDR1 reads MNHEY; CDR2 reads SMNVEV (reference sequence). As DNA, the CDR3 is TGTGCCAGCAGTTTCCTCTACGAGCAGTTCTTC. It encodes CASSFLYEQFF.

This chain joins TRBV19 and TRBJ1-1; D call uncertain. Germline-derived CDR1 and CDR2 are LNHDA and SQIVND (reference sequence). The CDR3 sequence is 14 residues long. V shed 3 bases and J shed 3 bases, with 11 bases lying between them. CDR3 bases: TGTGCCAGTAGTATGGAACCAAGGGACACTGAAGCTTTCTTT. As protein: CASSMEPRDTEAFF.

This clonotype showed up just a few times. The genes are TRBV20-1 and TRBJ2-1; D ambiguous. The CDR3 runs 11 residues. Germline V gene data show CDR1 as DFQATT and CDR2 as SNEGSKA (reference sequence). Between the trimmed V and J ends, which lost 5 bases and 3 bases, there was a span of 5 bases. CDR3 protein: CSALRYNEQFF. CDR3 DNA sequence: TGCAGTGCTCTTCGCTACAATGAGCAGTTCTTC.

This clonotype was counted many times. This chain connects TRBV2 to TRBJ1-1; D perhaps matches TRBD1 (5 bases). Germline lookup yields CDR1 SNHLY and CDR2 FYNNEI. Trimming stripped 9 bases from V and 5 bases from J, with 13 bases between. The CDR3 runs to 12 residues. DNA for the CDR3: TGTGCCAGTTCCGAGGGGTCGACTGAAGCTTTCTTT. Translation gives CASSEGSTEAFF.

The V gene is TRBV9, the J gene TRBJ2-7, with TRBD2 matching over 8 bases. Germline-derived CDR1 and CDR2 are SGDLS and YYNGEE. The CDR3 length is 17 residues. Losses at the gene ends were 0 bases for V and 7 bases for J; bases not matched to a gene: 15. The CDR3: CASSVERGLVPRWEQYF. CDR3 DNA: TGTGCCAGCAGCGTAGAGAGGGGACTAGTCCCACGTTGGGAGCAGTACTTC.

The rearrangement links TRBV19 to TRBJ1-4; the D is unclear. Germline V CDR1 and CDR2: LNHDA, SQIVND (reference sequence). V dropped 3 bases and J dropped 6 bases, with 26 bases sitting between them. The CDR3 is 19 amino acids. The CDR3 DNA reads TGTGCCAGTAGTATCGGGGTTCCCAAGTTCTTTCATATTGATGAAAAACTGTTTTTT. Translated: CASSIGVPKFFHIDEKLFF.

The chain carries TRBV5-6 and TRBJ1-2, with 8 bases that match TRBD1. There are 16 residues in the CDR3. Trimming at V came to 0 bases and at J to 3 bases, leaving 7 bases not matched to a gene. Germline lookup yields CDR1 SGHDT and CDR2 YYEEEE. CDR3 region: CASSLAMSGGDYGYTF. DNA of the CDR3: TGTGCCAGCAGCTTGGCAATGTCAGGGGGCGACTATGGCTACACCTTC.

This clonotype has a count of ten or more. The chain couples TRBV6-2 or TRBV6-3 to TRBJ1-1, with D perhaps TRBD1 (6 bases). In germline, CDR1 is MNHEY, CDR2 SVGEGT. There are 13 residues in the CDR3. Trimming cost V 7 bases and J 0 bases, with 9 bases left between them. The CDR3 region has the DNA TGTGCCAGCACCAGGGGCATGAACACTGAAGCTTTCTTT. It yields the protein CASTRGMNTEAFF.